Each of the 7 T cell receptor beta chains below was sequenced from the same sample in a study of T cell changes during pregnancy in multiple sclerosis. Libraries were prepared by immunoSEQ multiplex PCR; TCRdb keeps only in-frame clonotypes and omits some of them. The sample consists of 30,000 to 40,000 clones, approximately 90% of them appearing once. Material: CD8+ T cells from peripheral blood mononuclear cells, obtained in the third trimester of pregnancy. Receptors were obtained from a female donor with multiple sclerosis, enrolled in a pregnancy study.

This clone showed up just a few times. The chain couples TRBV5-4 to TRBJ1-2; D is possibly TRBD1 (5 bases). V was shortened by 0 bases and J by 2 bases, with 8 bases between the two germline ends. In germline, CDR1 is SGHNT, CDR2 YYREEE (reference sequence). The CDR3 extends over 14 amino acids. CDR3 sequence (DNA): TGTGCCAGCAGCTTGGGACGGACAAACTATGGCTACACCTTC. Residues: CASSLGRTNYGYTF.

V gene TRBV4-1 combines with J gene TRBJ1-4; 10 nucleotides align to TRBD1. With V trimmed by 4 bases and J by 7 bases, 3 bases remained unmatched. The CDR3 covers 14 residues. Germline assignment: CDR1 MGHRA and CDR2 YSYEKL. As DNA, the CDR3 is TGCGCCAGCAGCCTTGGGACAGGGGCTGAAAAACTGTTTTTT. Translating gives CASSLGTGAEKLFF.

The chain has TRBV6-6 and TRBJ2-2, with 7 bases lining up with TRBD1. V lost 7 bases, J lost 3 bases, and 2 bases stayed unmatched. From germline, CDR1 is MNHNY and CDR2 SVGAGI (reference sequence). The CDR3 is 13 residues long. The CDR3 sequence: CASKQGYTGELFF. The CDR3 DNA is TGTGCCAGCAAACAGGGGTACACCGGGGAGCTGTTTTTT.

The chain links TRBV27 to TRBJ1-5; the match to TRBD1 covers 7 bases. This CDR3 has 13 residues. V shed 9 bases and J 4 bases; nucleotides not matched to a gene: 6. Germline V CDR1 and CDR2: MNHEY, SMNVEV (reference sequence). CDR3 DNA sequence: TGTGCCAGTAGGGGGCTCGAGAATCAGCCCCAGCATTTT. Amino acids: CASRGLENQPQHF.

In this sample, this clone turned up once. The DNA of the CDR3 is TGTGCCAGCTCACCTCTGGAGACAGTGAACACTGAAGCTTTCTTT. Protein product: CASSPLETVNTEAFF. This rearrangement joins TRBV18 to TRBJ1-1, with D perhaps matching TRBD1 (5 bases). The V and J ends lost 3 bases and 0 bases respectively, with 11 bases between them. In germline, CDR1 is KGHSH, CDR2 LQKENI. The CDR3 is 15 amino acids.

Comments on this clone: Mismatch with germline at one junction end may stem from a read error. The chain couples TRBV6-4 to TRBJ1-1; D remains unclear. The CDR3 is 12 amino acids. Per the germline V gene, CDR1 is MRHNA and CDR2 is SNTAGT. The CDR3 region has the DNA TGTGCCAGCAGAGGAGGGAACGCTGAAGCTTTCTTT. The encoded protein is CASRGGNAEAFF.

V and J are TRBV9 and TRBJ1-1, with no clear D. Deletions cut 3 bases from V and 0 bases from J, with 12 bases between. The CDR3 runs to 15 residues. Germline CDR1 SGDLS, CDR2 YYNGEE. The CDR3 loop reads CASSALGGMNTEAFF. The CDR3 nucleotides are TGTGCCAGCAGCGCCCTCGGAGGGATGAACACTGAAGCTTTCTTT.